Presented here are 21 T cell receptor beta chains from one specimen sequenced in a study of T cell changes during pregnancy in multiple sclerosis. Some clones are missing from TCRdb's copy, which holds only in-frame ones; the method was immunoSEQ multiplex PCR. The table shows approximately 50,000 clones, with around 92% occurring only once. This specimen consisted of CD4+ T cells from peripheral blood mononuclear cells, obtained in the third trimester of pregnancy. These receptors were taken from a female donor with multiple sclerosis, enrolled in a pregnancy study.

This chain joins TRBV28 and TRBJ2-7; 7 nucleotides agree with TRBD1. CDR3 length equals 16 residues. Germline values: CDR1 MDHEN, CDR2 SYDVKM. Trimming cost V 3 bases and J 1 base; bases outside gene matches: 9. CDR3 sequence reads: CASSFSRDRLSYEQYF. The CDR3 region has the DNA TGTGCCAGCAGTTTTTCCCGGGACAGACTTTCCTACGAGCAGTACTTC.

This chain joins TRBV28 and TRBJ1-5; D is ambiguous. V lost 7 bases and J lost 3, with 16 bases in between. This CDR3 contains 15 residues. Germline V gives CDR1 MDHEN, CDR2 SYDVKM. The CDR3 sequence is CASKFPGGFNQPQHF. CDR3 sequence (DNA): TGTGCCAGCAAGTTTCCAGGAGGTTTCAATCAGCCCCAGCATTTT.

This CDR3 reads CASSLLSMSYEQYF. CDR3 DNA sequence: TGTGCCAGCAGCTTGTTAAGCATGTCCTACGAGCAGTACTTC. The chain joins TRBV7-2 to TRBJ2-7, with D unresolved. The CDR3 is 14 residues long. Germline assignment: CDR1 SGHTA and CDR2 FQGNSA. V was shortened by 3 bases and J by 1 base, with 10 bases between the two germline ends.

This clone appeared a single time. V is TRBV7-6 and J is TRBJ2-7, with D possibly being TRBD2 (7 bases). The CDR3 length is 14 residues. Germline V gene sequence: CDR1 SGHVS, CDR2 FNYEAQ. V was clipped by 4 bases and J by 4 bases, with 14 bases between them. CDR3 in amino acids: CASSSQGGGYEQYF. In DNA, the CDR3 is TGTGCCAGCAGCTCGCAAGGGGGAGGGTACGAGCAGTACTTC.

The chain carries TRBV5-1 and TRBJ2-1; 12 bases are a match to TRBD2. The J segment lost 2 bases and the V segment lost 5 bases, leaving 5 bases of the junction unmatched. The germline V gene encodes CDR1 SGHRS and CDR2 YFSETQ. The CDR3 contains 16 residues. CDR3 protein: CASRLAGGITYNEQFF. CDR3 nucleotide sequence: TGCGCCAGCAGGCTAGCGGGAGGGATTACCTACAATGAGCAGTTCTTC.

J is TRBJ2-7 and V is TRBV2; a possible D gene is TRBD2 (5 bases). Trimming took 2 bases from V and 7 from J, leaving 12 bases between them. This CDR3 has 13 residues. Germline lookup yields CDR1 SNHLY and CDR2 FYNNEI. CDR3 amino acids: CASSEPGKDEQYF. The CDR3 bases are TGTGCCAGCAGTGAACCCGGGAAGGATGAGCAGTACTTC.

The chain links TRBV15 to TRBJ2-5, with 8 bases identical to TRBD1. The CDR3 covers 14 residues. Per the germline V gene, CDR1 is LNHNV and CDR2 is YYDKDF (reference sequence). Trimming removed 3 bases from V and 7 bases from J; junction bases left unmatched: 7. CDR3 in amino acids: CATSRDRASGTQYF. CDR3 DNA sequence: TGTGCCACCAGCAGGGACAGGGCGAGCGGGACCCAGTACTTC.

In DNA form, the CDR3 reads TGCAGCGTTGAGAGAGGGAAAAACATTCAGTACTTC. This translates into CSVERGKNIQYF. This sequence joins TRBV29-1 and TRBJ2-4, with D possibly matching TRBD2 (5 bases). V was shortened by 3 bases and J by 4 bases, with 7 bases between the two germline ends. The germline CDR1 and CDR2 sequences are SQVTM and ANQGSEA. This CDR3 spans 12 amino acids.

The chain carries TRBV19 and TRBJ2-7; no clear D gene. From germline, CDR1 is LNHDA and CDR2 SQIVND (reference sequence). The V end lost 3 bases, the J end lost 5 bases, and 14 bases lay between the germline ends. The CDR3 length is 14 residues. The CDR3 DNA follows: TGTGCCAGTAGTATTTCTAACAGTTACCACGAGCAGTACTTC. It codes for CASSISNSYHEQYF.

The chain is built from TRBV7-8 and TRBJ2-3, with 9 bases identical to TRBD1. Germline assignment: CDR1 SGHVS and CDR2 FQNEAQ. The CDR3 is 16 residues long. Trimming removed 1 base from V and 3 bases from J; junction bases left unmatched: 5. The CDR3 region is CASSLGGTGKTDTQYF. The CDR3, as DNA: TGTGCCAGCAGCTTAGGGGGGACAGGGAAGACAGATACGCAGTATTTT.

In regard to this clone: Distinct nucleotide sequences in the sample also encode this CDR3. The chain couples TRBV19 to TRBJ2-1; 7 bases agree with TRBD1. CDR1 LNHDA and CDR2 SQIVND come from the germline V gene (reference sequence). The CDR3 spans 16 residues. V shed 6 bases and J 0 bases; nucleotides not matched to a gene: 8. The CDR3, as DNA: TGTGCCAGTAGCCGGACAGGAACTAGCTCCTACAATGAGCAGTTCTTC. It is translated as CASSRTGTSSYNEQFF.

V and J are TRBV7-9 and TRBJ1-1, with D maybe TRBD1 (5 bases). The CDR3 totals 12 residues. CDR1 SEHNR and CDR2 FQNEAQ come from the germline V gene (reference sequence). Trimming pared 7 bases from V and 4 bases from J, leaving 10 bases between. The CDR3 sequence is CASIGQLTEAFF. DNA of the CDR3: TGTGCCAGCATTGGACAACTCACTGAAGCTTTCTTT.

The CDR3 coding sequence is TGTGCCATCAGTGACAGCGATCAGCCCCAGCATTTT. It codes for CAISDSDQPQHF. The chain joins TRBV10-3 to TRBJ1-5; no definite D call. The CDR3 runs 12 residues. V was shortened by 3 bases and J by 5 bases, with 5 bases between the two germline ends. Germline V gives CDR1 ENHRY, CDR2 SYGVKD.

This clone was seen ten or more times. This chain uses TRBV29-1 with TRBJ1-4; 7 bases line up with TRBD1. The CDR3 length is 12 residues. Germline lookup yields CDR1 SQVTM and CDR2 ANQGSEA. J lost 5 bases, V lost 4 bases, and 1 base had no gene match. In nucleotides, the CDR3 is TGCAGCGTTGGAGGGGGCAATGAAAAACTGTTTTTT. Its translation is CSVGGGNEKLFF. Full variable domain (remainder filled in from reference TRBV29-1 and TRBJ1-4): SAVISQKPSRDICQRGTSLTIQCQVDSQVTMMFWYRQQPGQSLTLIATANQGSEATYESGFVIDKFPISRPNLTFSTLTVSNMSPEDSSIYLCSVGGGNEKLFFGSGTQLSVL.

The V call is TRBV6-5, the J call TRBJ2-1, with 9 bases matching TRBD1. The CDR3 loop spans 14 amino acids. V shed 4 bases and J 4 bases; nucleotides not matched to a gene: 2. The germline gives CDR1 MNHEY, CDR2 SVGAGI. The CDR3 spells CASSWDRAYNEQFF. The CDR3, as DNA: TGTGCCAGCAGTTGGGACAGGGCGTACAATGAGCAGTTCTTC.

This chain uses TRBV7-9 with TRBJ2-2, with D perhaps matching TRBD2 (6 bases). Trimming left V 2 bases short and J 2 bases short, with 9 bases between. Germline V gene sequence: CDR1 SEHNR, CDR2 FQNEAQ (reference sequence). The CDR3 is 15 amino acids. The CDR3 bases are TGTGCCAGCAGCTTATGGGACTCAAACACCGGGGAGCTGTTTTTT. It yields the protein CASSLWDSNTGELFF.

The chain recombines TRBV11-2 with TRBJ2-2; D not resolved. Germline CDR1 and CDR2: SGHAT and FQNNGV. The CDR3 has 11 amino acids. Trimming stripped 4 bases from V and 6 bases from J, with 3 bases between. CDR3 sequence: CASSSAGELFF. CDR3 bases: TGTGCCAGCAGCTCGGCCGGGGAGCTGTTTTTT.

This chain links TRBV18 with TRBJ2-7, with 10 bases that match TRBD1. With 3 bases clipped from V and 3 bases from J, the junction kept 2 bases outside the gene matches. This CDR3 region has 14 residues. Germline V CDR1 and CDR2: KGHSH, LQKENI. As DNA, the CDR3 is TGTGCCAGCTCACCCCGGGACAGGGGCTACGAGCAGTACTTC. This encodes CASSPRDRGYEQYF.

This rearrangement joins TRBV4-1 to TRBJ1-2; TRBD1 is a possible D gene (6 bases). Germline CDR1 MGHRA, CDR2 YSYEKL. The CDR3 runs 14 residues. V dropped 1 base and J dropped 7 bases, with 13 bases sitting between them. DNA of the CDR3: TGCGCCAGCAGCCAAGGAACAGGGCCGGGTGGCTACACCTTC. Protein: CASSQGTGPGGYTF.

The chain uses TRBV19 and TRBJ2-5, with a weak D call TRBD1 (5 bases). Germline V gives CDR1 LNHDA, CDR2 SQIVND (reference sequence). CDR3 size: 14 residues. With 5 bases removed from V and 4 bases from J, the gap between germline ends came to 14 bases. The chain's CDR3 is CASSGAQGGETQYF. CDR3 nucleotides: TGTGCCAGTAGTGGGGCCCAAGGCGGAGAGACCCAGTACTTC.

This chain connects TRBV28 to TRBJ2-3; 8 nucleotides agree with TRBD1. CDR1 is MDHEN and CDR2 is SYDVKM in the germline V gene. The CDR3 runs to 16 residues. Germline trimming cut 4 bases from V and 1 base from J; bases unmatched to any gene: 7. Here the CDR3 DNA reads TGTGCCAGCAGTTACAGACAGGGGTTTGGCACAGATACGCAGTATTTT. This translates into CASSYRQGFGTDTQYF. The variable domain in full, with the rest retrieved from reference TRBV28 and TRBJ2-3, is DVKVTQSSRYLVKRTGEKVFLECVQDMDHENMFWYRQDPGLGLRLIYFSYDVKMKEKGDIPEGYSVSREKKERFSLILESASTNQTSMYLCASSYRQGFGTDTQYFGPGTRLTVL.